This entry concerns a single TCR beta chain. The record originates from a study of blood T cell repertoires in COVID-19. Whole-study context: Samples came from the United States, Italy and Spain, spanning acute and convalescent COVID-19. PBMCs, B-cell-depleted T cells, or T cells provided the cDNA or gDNA that made up the material.

V was clipped by 0 bases and J by 8 bases, with 12 bases between them. The CDR3 runs to 14 residues. Germline CDR1 reads SGDLS; CDR2 reads YYNGEE. Libraries were prepared by immunoSEQ multiplex PCR; TCRdb keeps only in-frame clonotypes and omits some of them. Of about 130,000 clones in the sample, 70% to 80% were seen once. Specimen: peripheral blood. The receptor was derived from a human donor in a cohort sampled during active COVID-19. The chain employs TRBV9 and TRBJ2-1, with D tentatively TRBD2 (5 bases). In nucleotides, the CDR3 is TGTGCCAGCAGCGTAGATGGTAGCGCGGATGAGCAGTTCTTC. Its translation is CASSVDGSADEQFF.